The clone carrying this TCR beta chain turned up a few times. This sample was taken from a study of neurological immune-mediated disorders. Germline V gene lookup returns CDR1 SGHVS and CDR2 FNYEAQ. V gave up 5 bases and J gave up 7 bases, with 14 bases separating them. The CDR3 covers 14 residues. A 10-nucleotide random UMI tagged transcripts in template-switch 5'RACE cDNA synthesis. TCRdb re-analysed the 5' RACE reads in MiXCR, keeping a single row per CDR3 protein. The data contain under 80,000 distinct CDR3 sequences, 4% to 6% of them singletons. This chain connects TRBV7-6 to TRBJ2-2; weak D call: TRBD2 (6 bases). The sample taken for sequencing was PBMCs. The sequence was obtained from a woman aged 50 to 60 with multiple sclerosis. CDR3 protein: CASSLDGEDGELFF. DNA for the CDR3: TGTGCCAGCAGCCTCGACGGGGAGGACGGGGAGCTGTTTTTT.